Listed below are T cell receptor beta chains from one sample, sequenced in a study of ipilimumab plus nivolumab after autologous stem cell transplantation. Assay used: immunoSEQ multiplex PCR; TCRdb lists only in-frame clones, some missing. The sample carries about 43,000 clones, 70% to 90% recorded once. The source material was PBMCs, sampled in a trial of ipilimumab plus nivolumab as post-transplant consolidation. The receptors were gathered from a male donor with multiple myeloma. Each CDR3 is given with its conserved first and last residue. The order of the fields is V gene, clone size, J gene, CDR3 length, CDR3 protein. Rows give clone size only sometimes, using once, few, many, or a class for an expanded clone.

V gene: TRBV7-9
clone size: once
J gene: TRBJ1-5
CDR3 length: 17
CDR3 protein: CASSLGVGGADNQPQHF

V gene: TRBV2
clone size: -
J gene: TRBJ2-7
CDR3 length: 12
CDR3 protein: CAKRGGFGEQYF

V gene: TRBV10-1
clone size: -
J gene: TRBJ2-5
CDR3 length: 13
CDR3 protein: CASSEGQGGTQYF

V gene: TRBV5-1
clone size: -
J gene: TRBJ1-6
CDR3 length: 19
CDR3 protein: CASSLPVSGTAPRISPLHF

V gene: TRBV5-1
clone size: -
J gene: TRBJ1-5
CDR3 length: 14
CDR3 protein: CASSPGAGNQPQHF

V gene: TRBV6-6
clone size: -
J gene: TRBJ2-3
CDR3 length: 15
CDR3 protein: CASSQRTGNTDTQYF

V gene: TRBV9
clone size: -
J gene: TRBJ2-7
CDR3 length: 16
CDR3 protein: CASSVGGAGSTYEQYF

V gene: TRBV10-2
clone size: -
J gene: TRBJ2-5
CDR3 length: 22
CDR3 protein: CASIPGLAGGPAPFKPKETQYF

V gene: TRBV2
clone size: -
J gene: TRBJ2-1
CDR3 length: 14
CDR3 protein: CASSVGLANNEQFF

V gene: TRBV10-3
clone size: few
J gene: TRBJ2-5
CDR3 length: 15
CDR3 protein: CAISESGGVEETQYF

V gene: TRBV27
clone size: -
J gene: TRBJ2-1
CDR3 length: 17
CDR3 protein: CASSSLAGGPRYNEQFF

V gene: TRBV9
clone size: -
J gene: TRBJ2-6
CDR3 length: 15
CDR3 protein: CASSGQGSGANVLTF

V gene: TRBV5-8
clone size: -
J gene: TRBJ1-2
CDR3 length: 14
CDR3 protein: CASSVQGADYGYTF

V gene: TRBV27
clone size: -
J gene: TRBJ2-4
CDR3 length: 12
CDR3 protein: CASGDRKNIQYF

V gene: TRBV6-6
clone size: -
J gene: TRBJ1-1
CDR3 length: 15
CDR3 protein: CASSYWGPFNTEAFF

V gene: TRBV27
clone size: few
J gene: TRBJ1-2
CDR3 length: 14
CDR3 protein: CASSLSYDSYGYTF

V gene: TRBV6-6
clone size: -
J gene: TRBJ2-7
CDR3 length: 14
CDR3 protein: CASSYSGPSYEQYF

V gene: TRBV4-1
clone size: -
J gene: TRBJ2-5
CDR3 length: 13
CDR3 protein: CASSQWRRETQYF

V gene: TRBV5-6
clone size: -
J gene: TRBJ1-1
CDR3 length: 16
CDR3 protein: CASSLRQGVVYSEAFF

V gene: TRBV7-3
clone size: -
J gene: TRBJ2-2
CDR3 length: 16
CDR3 protein: CASRSSGTGLPGELFF

V gene: TRBV7-2
clone size: -
J gene: TRBJ1-1
CDR3 length: 15
CDR3 protein: CASSLVGGLNTEAFF

V gene: TRBV6-5
clone size: -
J gene: TRBJ2-7
CDR3 length: 14
CDR3 protein: CASSLGQGIYEQYF

V gene: TRBV27
clone size: -
J gene: TRBJ2-1
CDR3 length: 14
CDR3 protein: CASSSPWTGHEQFF